The table lists the clone carrying this T cell receptor (beta chain) with a few counts. The antigen is unknown. The entry originates in a study of response to subunit inactivated influenza vaccine. MiXCR was run by TCRdb on the RT-PCR reads, yielding one entry per CDR3 protein. The sample records about 700,000 distinct CDR3 sequences, about 14% being singletons. The germline CDR1 and CDR2 sequences are SGHAT and FQNNGV. The CDR3 consists of 14 residues. The V and J ends lost 2 bases and 0 bases respectively, with 8 bases between them. The study's findings and limits: After each seasonal influenza vaccination, few new T cells are recruited, the authors suggested.

The V gene is TRBV11-2, the J gene TRBJ2-7, with no clear D. This TCR came from a man in his fifties who received an inactivated influenza vaccine. The input for sequencing was PBMCs from blood, taken around 14 days before vaccination. The CDR3 DNA reads as TGTGCCAGCAGCTTATTTAGGAGCTCCTACGAGCAGTACTTC. It encodes CASSLFRSSYEQYF.